This T cell receptor (beta chain) was captured in a study of human T cells and chemical hapten exposure (dated by TCRdb to the early 2020s). Concerning the study at large: For sensitization, 2% DPC in acetone was applied to a roughly 2 cm by roughly 2 cm area of upper inner arm skin. Weekly therapeutic DPC doses were additionally applied to the scalp of patients throughout the roughly 26-week study period. Patch testing on the upper back used Finn chambers containing 0.01% DPC, with scoring done after 6 days according to International Contact Dermatitis Research Group standards. The mostly female patient cohort included alopecia areata with under or over 50% scalp involvement, alopecia totalis and alopecia universalis. The libraries were sequenced as a pool, and the TCR yield per sample differed mostly because of small variations in library volumes within the pool. In alopecia patients, the study followed how the peripheral blood TCR repertoire changed in vivo over primary and secondary sensitization to diphenylcyclopropenone (DPC), a hapten. Blood samples were taken from patients before sensitization (week 0) and then at 2, 6 and about 24 weeks after DPC sensitization. Some 29 alopecia patients gave blood for TCR sequencing at one to four time points (pre-sensitization, 2, 6 and 24 weeks).

On the study overall, not on this receptor specifically: Expanded TCRs formed significantly more large CDR3 similarity clusters than pre-sensitization or healthy control sets, consistent with antigen-driven responses. Patch test score correlated positively with the number of PT1 expanded TCRs, reaching significance at thresholds 8, 16 and 32 but not at 4. DPC sensitization did not change the number of TCRs with a frequency above 1 in 1000, and there was no evidence of changes in global repertoire structure. All patients had alopecia, a presumed autoimmune disease, so their immune response might differ from that of healthy individuals. After repeated subsampling, changes were observed in the strength of the expansion versus patch-test correlation and in the threshold at which the correlation became significant.

Library method: RACE. The data were produced on a NextSeq 500. Library preparation attached unique molecular identifiers to individual cDNA molecules for quantitative, reproducible TCR counting. Each blood RNA sample was used to sequence both TCR alpha and TCR beta chains. On the authors' methods: The median number of TCRs per sample was 85,000 to 100,000, ranging from about 20,000 to 750,000. The Decombinator software suite was used to annotate V, J and CDR3 in the TCR reads. For the PS versus PT1 abundance plots, all samples were subsampled to the same number of TCRs (28,000). Expanded TCRs were defined as absent before sensitization and observed at least eight times at the 2-week time point. Through fastp at Q25 and MiXCR, TCRdb rebuilt clones from the public reads, retaining in-frame beta chains. One record per CDR3 amino acid sequence lists the most common genes and DNA. The V and J calls follow TCRdb's processing rather than the paper's. The sample contains some 120,000 distinct CDR3 sequences, around 10% of them found a single time. Together, the top ten hold approximately 1.4% of the sample.

Remarks on this clonotype: This receptor's antigen is unknown. There are no base qualities to consult, and no much larger clone falls within one base.

What this sample's time point label stands for: patch test 1, 2 weeks after DPC sensitization. The label giving this sample's treatment or condition can be read as: therapeutic diphenylcyclopropenone sensitization with weekly scalp DPC. At each patch-test visit, blood was drawn before the patch test was applied. To be eligible, patients had to be aged 18 to 70, diagnosed with alopecia and judged suitable for DPC therapy, while pregnant patients were excluded. Unfractionated whole blood was collected in Tempus Blood RNA tubes, and total RNA was extracted from that blood. The source is a woman aged 50 to 65 with alopecia areata. Some clones in this sample may be carry-over from other donors' samples. Specimen: whole blood, collected in connection with sensitization to the hapten diphenylcyclopropenone (DPC).

The CDR3 reads CATLGVGRTEAFF. The nucleotide sequence reads as follows: TGTGCCACCCTGGGTGTGGGGAGGACTGAAGCTTTCTTT. The chain couples TRBV28 to TRBJ1-1, with no confident D gene call. Based on the germline V gene, the CDR1 and CDR2 sequences are MDHEN and SYDVKM. From its cysteine to its phenylalanine, the CDR3 spans 13 amino acids. Just the 39-base CDR3 DNA is kept, in frame starting at base 1. V and J are truncated by 10 bases and 5 bases respectively, leaving an intervening sequence of 17 bases. Full variable domain (CDR3 extended with the reference TRBV28 and TRBJ1-1 proteins): DVKVTQSSRYLVKRTGEKVFLECVQDMDHENMFWYRQDPGLGLRLIYFSYDVKMKEKGDIPEGYSVSREKKERFSLILESASTNQTSMYLCATLGVGRTEAFFGQGTRLTVV.